These 9 T cell receptor beta chains share one sample of origin, sequenced in a study of cytomegalovirus exposure and HLA in healthy donors. In the PCR, 60 Vbeta and 13 Jbeta primers were used. Generated by immunoSEQ multiplex PCR, the TCRdb table keeps only in-frame clones and is missing some. The sample shows approximately 89,000 clones, 81% of them seen only once. Sequenced input: PBMCs. These receptor sequences come from a human donor in good health.

J is TRBJ2-2 and V is TRBV7-6; 7 bases line up with TRBD2. The CDR3 is 18 residues long. The germline gives CDR1 SGHVS, CDR2 FNYEAQ. V shed 4 bases and J 3 bases; nucleotides not matched to a gene: 14. CDR3 bases: TGTGCCAGCAGCTCAACCCGGGATGCGGGAGTGTACACCGGGGAGCTGTTTTTT. This encodes CASSSTRDAGVYTGELFF.

This sequence joins TRBV15 and TRBJ2-7; 15 bases fit TRBD2. This CDR3 region has 19 residues. Trimming cost V 1 base and J 4 bases; bases outside gene matches: 11. Germline V gives CDR1 LNHNV, CDR2 YYDKDF (reference sequence). The CDR3 reads CATSRAGLAGGQGRYEQYF. Written as DNA, the CDR3 is TGTGCCACCAGCAGAGCTGGACTAGCGGGGGGGCAAGGACGTTACGAGCAGTACTTC.

The CDR3 nucleotides read TGTGCCAGCAGCCAGGGACTAGCGGGAGACTCATTCGGAGAGACCCAGTACTTC. It specifies CASSQGLAGDSFGETQYF. The chain combines TRBV4-2 with TRBJ2-5, with TRBD2 matching over 14 bases. There are 18 residues in the CDR3. Germline CDR1 is LGHNA and CDR2 is YNFKEQ. Trimming removed 3 bases from V and 4 bases from J; junction bases left unmatched: 10.

Comment on this clone: The same CDR3 is also encoded by other DNA sequences in this sample. V is TRBV7-2 and J is TRBJ2-3, with D hard to call. The CDR3 has 12 residues. The V end was cut by 5 bases, the J end by 2 bases, with 5 bases between. The germline V gene encodes CDR1 SGHTA and CDR2 FQGNSA. The CDR3 is CASSPYTDTQYF. The CDR3 DNA follows: TGTGCCAGCAGCCCCTACACAGATACGCAGTATTTT.

The rearrangement links TRBV7-3 to TRBJ1-1; no definite D call. The CDR3 spans 12 residues. V lost 5 bases, J lost 5 bases, and 9 bases lay in between. Germline values: CDR1 SGHTA, CDR2 FQGTGA. This CDR3 is CASSLRGTEAFF. As DNA, the CDR3 is TGTGCCAGCAGCCTCCGAGGAACTGAAGCTTTCTTT.

The sample holds a few counts of this clone. This rearrangement joins TRBV7-2 to TRBJ2-1; 8 positions match TRBD2. Germline V gives CDR1 SGHTA, CDR2 FQGNSA. V was clipped by 7 bases and J by 5 bases; unmatched bases: 4. This CDR3 is 13 amino acids long. The CDR3 nucleotides read TGTGCCAGCACCCGGGGGGGCCACAATGAGCAGTTCTTC. Translating gives CASTRGGHNEQFF.

This rearrangement joins TRBV19 to TRBJ1-5, with TRBD1 matching 7 bases. Per the germline V gene, CDR1 is LNHDA and CDR2 is SQIVND (reference sequence). With V trimmed by 6 bases and J by 7 bases, 9 bases remained unmatched. The CDR3 consists of 14 residues. DNA of the CDR3: TGTGCCAGTAGGCTTACAGGGGAGGAACAGCCCCAGCATTTT. This sequence encodes CASRLTGEEQPQHF.

The chain is built from TRBV20-1 and TRBJ2-7, with D uncertain. The germline V and J ends were trimmed by 5 bases and 5 bases, with 10 bases remaining between them. CDR1 is DFQATT and CDR2 is SNEGSKA in the germline V gene (reference sequence). This CDR3 comprises 11 residues. The CDR3 spells CSAGQGNEQYF. As DNA, the CDR3 is TGCAGTGCTGGGCAAGGAAACGAGCAGTACTTC.

The V gene is TRBV9, the J gene TRBJ2-3, with 8 bases identical to TRBD1. The trim removed 4 bases at V and 3 bases at J, leaving 10 bases unmatched. This CDR3 is 16 amino acids long. CDR1 SGDLS and CDR2 YYNGEE come from the germline V gene. The CDR3 DNA follows: TGTGCCAGCAGCTACAGGGGGTCGGGCGCAACAGATACGCAGTATTTT. Translated: CASSYRGSGATDTQYF.